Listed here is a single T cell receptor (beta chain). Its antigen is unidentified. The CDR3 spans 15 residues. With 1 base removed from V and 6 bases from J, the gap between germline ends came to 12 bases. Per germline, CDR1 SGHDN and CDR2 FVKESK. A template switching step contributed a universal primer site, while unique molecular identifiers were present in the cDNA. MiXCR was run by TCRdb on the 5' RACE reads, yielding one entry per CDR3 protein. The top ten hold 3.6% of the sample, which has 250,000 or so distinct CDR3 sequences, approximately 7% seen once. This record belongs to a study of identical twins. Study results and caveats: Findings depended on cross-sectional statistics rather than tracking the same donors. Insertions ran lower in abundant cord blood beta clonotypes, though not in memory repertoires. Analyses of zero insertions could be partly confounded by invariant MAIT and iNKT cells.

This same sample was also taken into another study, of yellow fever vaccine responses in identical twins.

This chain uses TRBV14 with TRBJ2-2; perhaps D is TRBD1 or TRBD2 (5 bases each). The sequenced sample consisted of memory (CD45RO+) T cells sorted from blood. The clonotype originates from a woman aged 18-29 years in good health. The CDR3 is CASSQVFGAAGELFF. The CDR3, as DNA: TGTGCCAGCAGCCAAGTATTCGGGGCGGCCGGGGAGCTGTTTTTT.